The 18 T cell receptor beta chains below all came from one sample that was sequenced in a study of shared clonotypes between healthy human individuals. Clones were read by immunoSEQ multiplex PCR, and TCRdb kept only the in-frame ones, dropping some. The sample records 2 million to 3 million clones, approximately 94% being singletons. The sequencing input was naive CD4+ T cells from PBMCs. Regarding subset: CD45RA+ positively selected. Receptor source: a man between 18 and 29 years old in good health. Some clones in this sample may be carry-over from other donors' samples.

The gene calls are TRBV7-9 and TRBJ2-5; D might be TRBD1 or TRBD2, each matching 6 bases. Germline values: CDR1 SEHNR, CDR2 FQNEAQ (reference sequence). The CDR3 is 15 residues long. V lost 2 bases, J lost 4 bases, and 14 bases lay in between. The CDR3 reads CASSLLGGVGETQYF. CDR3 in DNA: TGTGCCAGCAGCTTATTGGGGGGCGTCGGAGAGACCCAGTACTTC.

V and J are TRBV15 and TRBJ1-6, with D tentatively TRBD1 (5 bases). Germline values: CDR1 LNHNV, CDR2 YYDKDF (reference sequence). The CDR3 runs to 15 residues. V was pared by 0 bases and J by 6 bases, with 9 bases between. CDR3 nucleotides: TGTGCCACCAGCAGAGATGGGGGGACTAATTCACCCCTCCACTTT. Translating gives CATSRDGGTNSPLHF. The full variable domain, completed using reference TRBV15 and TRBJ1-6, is DAMVIQNPRYQVTQFGKPVTLSCSQTLNHNVMYWYQQKSSQAPKLLFHYYDKDFNNEADTPDNFQSRRPNTSFCFLDIRSPGLGDTAMYLCATSRDGGTNSPLHFGNGTRLTVT.

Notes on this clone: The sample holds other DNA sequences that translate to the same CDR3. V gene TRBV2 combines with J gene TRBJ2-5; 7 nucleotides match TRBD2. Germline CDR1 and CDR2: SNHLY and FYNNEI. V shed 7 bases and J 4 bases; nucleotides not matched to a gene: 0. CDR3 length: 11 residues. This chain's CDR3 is CASTGGETQYF. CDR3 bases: TGTGCCAGCACGGGGGGAGAGACCCAGTACTTC.

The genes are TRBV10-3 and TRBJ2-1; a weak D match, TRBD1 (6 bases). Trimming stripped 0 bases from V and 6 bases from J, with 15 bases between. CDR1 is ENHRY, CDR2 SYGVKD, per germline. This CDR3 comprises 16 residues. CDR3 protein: CAISESNRDWSNEQFF. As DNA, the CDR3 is TGTGCCATCAGTGAGTCGAACAGGGATTGGAGCAATGAGCAGTTCTTC.

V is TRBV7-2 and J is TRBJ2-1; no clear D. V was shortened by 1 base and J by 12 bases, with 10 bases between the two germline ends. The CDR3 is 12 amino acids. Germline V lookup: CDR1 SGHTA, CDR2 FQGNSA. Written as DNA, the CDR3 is TGTGCCAGCAGCTTAGGTACAGATTGGCAGTTCTTC. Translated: CASSLGTDWQFF.

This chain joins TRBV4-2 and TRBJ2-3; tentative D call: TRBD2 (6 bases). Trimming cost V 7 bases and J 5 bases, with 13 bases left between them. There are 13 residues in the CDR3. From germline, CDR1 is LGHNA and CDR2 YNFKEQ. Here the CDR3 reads CASTHTGGDTQYF. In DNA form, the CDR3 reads TGTGCCAGCACCCACACCGGGGGAGATACGCAGTATTTT.

CDR3: CASSRAGLPYEQYF. Written as DNA, the CDR3 is TGTGCCAGCAGCAGAGCGGGACTGCCGTACGAGCAGTACTTC. This chain connects TRBV28 to TRBJ2-7; 7 positions match TRBD2. The germline V gene has CDR1 MDHEN and CDR2 SYDVKM. V trimming: 6 bases; J trimming: 4 bases; junction bases outside the gene matches: 9. This CDR3 is built from 14 residues.

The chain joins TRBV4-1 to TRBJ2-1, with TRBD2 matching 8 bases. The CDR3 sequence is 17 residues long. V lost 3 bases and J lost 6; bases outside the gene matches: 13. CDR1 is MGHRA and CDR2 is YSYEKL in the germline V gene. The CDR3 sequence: CASSHPGRIAGLNEQFF. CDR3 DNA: TGCGCCAGCAGCCACCCCGGTAGAATAGCGGGACTCAATGAGCAGTTCTTC.

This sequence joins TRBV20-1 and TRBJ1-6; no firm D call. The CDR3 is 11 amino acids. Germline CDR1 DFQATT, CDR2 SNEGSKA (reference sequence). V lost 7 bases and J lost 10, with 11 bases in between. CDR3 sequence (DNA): TGCAGTGTAAAACGAGGGTCACCCCTCCACTTT. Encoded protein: CSVKRGSPLHF.

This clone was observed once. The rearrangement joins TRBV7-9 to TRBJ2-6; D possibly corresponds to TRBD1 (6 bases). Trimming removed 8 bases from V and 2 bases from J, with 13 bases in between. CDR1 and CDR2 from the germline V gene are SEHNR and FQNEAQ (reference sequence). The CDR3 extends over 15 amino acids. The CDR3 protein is CASARGSPGANVLTF. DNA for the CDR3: TGTGCCAGCGCGAGGGGGTCCCCTGGGGCCAACGTCCTGACTTTC.

CDR3 protein: CASSLTGGVVETQYF. The CDR3 coding sequence is TGCGCCAGCAGCTTGACAGGGGGGGTAGTAGAGACCCAGTACTTC. The chain links TRBV5-1 to TRBJ2-5; TRBD1 is a possible D gene (8 bases). The CDR3 has 15 amino acids. V dropped 1 base and J dropped 4 bases, with 14 bases sitting between them. CDR1 and CDR2 (germline): SGHRS, YFSETQ.

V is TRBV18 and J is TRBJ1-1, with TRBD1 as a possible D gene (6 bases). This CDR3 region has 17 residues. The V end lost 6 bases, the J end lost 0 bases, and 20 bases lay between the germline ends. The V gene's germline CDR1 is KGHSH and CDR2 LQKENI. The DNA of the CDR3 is TGTGCCAGCTCGCAACAGGGTCTACAAACCGTGAACACTGAAGCTTTCTTT. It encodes CASSQQGLQTVNTEAFF.

The CDR3 sequence: CASSEPGLAGSRDEQFF. Written as DNA, the CDR3 is TGTGCCAGCAGCGAACCGGGACTAGCGGGAAGCCGTGATGAGCAGTTCTTC. The chain carries TRBV28 and TRBJ2-1; 13 nucleotides line up with TRBD2. The germline CDR1 and CDR2 sequences are MDHEN and SYDVKM. Trimming took 6 bases from V and 8 from J; bases not matched to a gene: 13. The CDR3 length is 17 residues.

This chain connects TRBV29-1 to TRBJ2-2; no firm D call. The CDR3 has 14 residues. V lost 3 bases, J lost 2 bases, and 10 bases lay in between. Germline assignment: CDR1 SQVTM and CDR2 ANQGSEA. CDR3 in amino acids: CSVEGLSNTGELFF. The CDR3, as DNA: TGCAGCGTTGAGGGTCTGAGCAACACCGGGGAGCTGTTTTTT.

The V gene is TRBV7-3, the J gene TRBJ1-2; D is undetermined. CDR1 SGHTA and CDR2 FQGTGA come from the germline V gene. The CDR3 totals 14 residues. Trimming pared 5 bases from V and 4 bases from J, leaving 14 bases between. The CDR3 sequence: CASSPSPAVYGYTF. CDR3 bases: TGTGCCAGCAGCCCCTCCCCAGCGGTCTATGGCTACACCTTC. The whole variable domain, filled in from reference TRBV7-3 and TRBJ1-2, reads GAGVSQTPSNKVTEKGKYVELRCDPISGHTALYWYRQSLGQGPEFLIYFQGTGAADDSGLPNDRFFAVRPEGSVSTLKIQRTERGDSAVYLCASSPSPAVYGYTFGSGTRLTVV.

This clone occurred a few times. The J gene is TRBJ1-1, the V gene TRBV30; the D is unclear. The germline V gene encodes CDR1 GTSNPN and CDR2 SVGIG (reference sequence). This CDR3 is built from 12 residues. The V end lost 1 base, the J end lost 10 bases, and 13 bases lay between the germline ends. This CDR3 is CAWSGMLRGAFF. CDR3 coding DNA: TGTGCCTGGAGTGGTATGTTACGGGGAGCTTTCTTT. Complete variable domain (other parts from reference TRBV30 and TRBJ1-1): SQTIHQWPATLVQPVGSPLSLECTVEGTSNPNLYWYRQAAGRGLQLLFYSVGIGQISSEVPQNLSASRPQDRQFILSSKKLLLSDSGFYLCAWSGMLRGAFFGQGTRLTVV.

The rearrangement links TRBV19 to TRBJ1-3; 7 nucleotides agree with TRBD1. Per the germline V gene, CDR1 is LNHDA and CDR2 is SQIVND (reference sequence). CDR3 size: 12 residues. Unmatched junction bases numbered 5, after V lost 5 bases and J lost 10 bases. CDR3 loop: CASSLTGATIYF. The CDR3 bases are TGTGCCAGTAGTTTAACAGGGGCGACCATATATTTT. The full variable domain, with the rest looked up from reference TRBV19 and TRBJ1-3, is DGGITQSPKYLFRKEGQNVTLSCEQNLNHDAMYWYRQDPGQGLRLIYYSQIVNDFQKGDIAEGYSVSREKKESFPLTVTSAQKNPTAFYLCASSLTGATIYFGEGSWLTVV.

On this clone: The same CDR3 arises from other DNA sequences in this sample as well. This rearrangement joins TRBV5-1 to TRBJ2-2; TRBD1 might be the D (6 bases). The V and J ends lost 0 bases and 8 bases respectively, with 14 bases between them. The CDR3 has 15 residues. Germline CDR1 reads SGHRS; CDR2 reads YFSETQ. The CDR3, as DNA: TGCGCCAGCAGCTTGGTGGCAGGGGTCGCGGGGGAGCTGTTTTTT. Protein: CASSLVAGVAGELFF.